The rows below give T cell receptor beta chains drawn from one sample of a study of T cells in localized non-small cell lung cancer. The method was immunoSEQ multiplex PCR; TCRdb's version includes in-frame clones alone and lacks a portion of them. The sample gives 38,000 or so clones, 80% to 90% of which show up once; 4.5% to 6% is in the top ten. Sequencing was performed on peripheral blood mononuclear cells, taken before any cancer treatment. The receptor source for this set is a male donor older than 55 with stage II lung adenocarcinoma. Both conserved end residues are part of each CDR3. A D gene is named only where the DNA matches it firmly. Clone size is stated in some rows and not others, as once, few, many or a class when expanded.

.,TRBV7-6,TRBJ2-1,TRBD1,TGTGCCAGCAGCGGGGACAGGGGTACCTACAATGAGCAGTTCTTC,CASSGDRGTYNEQFF
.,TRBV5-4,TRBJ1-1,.,TGTGCCAGCAGCTTGGCCGGCCGGAACACTGAAGCTTTCTTT,CASSLAGRNTEAFF
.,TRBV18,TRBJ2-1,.,TGTGCCAGCTCCCCCCCATCCCTAAGCCTGGATGAGCAGTTCTTC,CASSPPSLSLDEQFF
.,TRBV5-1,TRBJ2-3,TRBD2,TGCGCCAGCAGCGTCGGGGTAGCGGGGGGTTTAGATACGCAGTATTTT,CASSVGVAGGLDTQYF
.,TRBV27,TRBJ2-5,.,TGTGCCAGCAGTTTAAGGGGGGGAGAGACCCAGTACTTC,CASSLRGGETQYF
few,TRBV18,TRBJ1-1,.,TGTGCCAGCTCCCGCTCCGCTCAGGCTGAAGCTTTCTTT,CASSRSAQAEAFF
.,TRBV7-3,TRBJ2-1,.,TGTGCCAGCAGCCCACAGGGATACAATGAGCAGTTCTTC,CASSPQGYNEQFF
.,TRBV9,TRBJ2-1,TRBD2,TGTGCCAGCAGCGTTCGCGGGAGCTCCTACAATGAGCAGTTCTTC,CASSVRGSSYNEQFF
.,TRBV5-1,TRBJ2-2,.,TGCGCCAGCTCTGAACAGGGGAACACCGGGGAGCTGTTTTTT,CASSEQGNTGELFF
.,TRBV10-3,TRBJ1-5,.,TGTGCCATCAGTGACTCCAATCAGCCCCAGCATTTT,CAISDSNQPQHF
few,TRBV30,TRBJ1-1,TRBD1,TGTGCCTGGACCAGGGGGCTCGGGACTGAAGCTTTCTTT,CAWTRGLGTEAFF
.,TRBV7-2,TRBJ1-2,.,TGTGCCAGCAGCGGCCTAGGGCGCCTTGGCTACACCTTC,CASSGLGRLGYTF
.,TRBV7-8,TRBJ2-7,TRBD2,TGTGCCAGCAGCCAGAGAGTACTAGCGGGAGGCCTCTACGAGCAGTACTTC,CASSQRVLAGGLYEQYF
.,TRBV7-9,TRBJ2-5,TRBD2,TGTGCCAGCAGCTTGACTAGCGGGAGTGGGATGGAGACCCAGTACTTC,CASSLTSGSGMETQYF
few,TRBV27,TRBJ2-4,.,TGTGCCAGCAGTTCTTTAAAACAGAGCCTAAACATTCAGTACTTC,CASSSLKQSLNIQYF
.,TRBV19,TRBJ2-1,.,TGTGCCAGTAGTATAAGTCCCGGGGGCAATGAGCAGTTCTTC,CASSISPGGNEQFF
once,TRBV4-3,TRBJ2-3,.,TGCGCCAGCAGCCAAGAAGCGGGACAGGGCACAGATACGCAGTATTTT,CASSQEAGQGTDTQYF
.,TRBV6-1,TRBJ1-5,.,TGTGCCAGCAGTTCTAGCTACAATCAGCCCCAGCATTTT,CASSSSYNQPQHF
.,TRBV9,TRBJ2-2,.,TGTGCCAGTGGGAGGGGACAGGTCGTGACCGGGGAGCTGTTTTTT,CASGRGQVVTGELFF
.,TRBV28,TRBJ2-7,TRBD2,TGTGCCAGCAGTGGGACTAGCAGGGAGCAGTACTTC,CASSGTSREQYF
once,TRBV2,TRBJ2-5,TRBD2,TGTGCCAGCACGACTAGCGGGATAGTTAAGACCCAGTACTTC,CASTTSGIVKTQYF
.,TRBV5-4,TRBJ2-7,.,TGTGCCAGCAGCTTCCCAGGGTCCTACGAGCAGTACTTC,CASSFPGSYEQYF
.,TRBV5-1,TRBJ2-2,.,TGCGCCAGCAGCTTGGGCAGGGTGGGCACCGGGGAGCTGTTTTTT,CASSLGRVGTGELFF
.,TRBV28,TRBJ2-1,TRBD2,TGTGCCAGCAGTTCAGCGGGAGCTATAGGTAATGAGCAGTTCTTC,CASSSAGAIGNEQFF
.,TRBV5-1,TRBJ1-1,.,TGCGCCAGCAGCTTGGAGGGCCTGAACACTGAAGCTTTCTTT,CASSLEGLNTEAFF
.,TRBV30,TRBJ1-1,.,TGTGCCTGGAGTCATACCCCCCTTGAAGCTTTCTTT,CAWSHTPLEAFF
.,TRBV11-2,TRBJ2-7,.,TGTGCCAGCAGCTTAGGACTAAACTACGAGCAGTACTTC,CASSLGLNYEQYF
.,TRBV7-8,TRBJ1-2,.,TGTGCCAGCAGCCCCGGGACGGACTACTATGGCTACACCTTC,CASSPGTDYYGYTF
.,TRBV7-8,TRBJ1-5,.,TGTGCCAGCAGCGCTGGGAGCAATCAGCCCCATCATTTT,CASSAGSNQPHHF
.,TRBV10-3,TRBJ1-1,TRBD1,TGTGCCATCAGTGAGGGACAGGGGAACACTGAAGCTTTCTTT,CAISEGQGNTEAFF
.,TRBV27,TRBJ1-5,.,TGTGCCAGCAGTGAGCAACGGGGGAATCAGCCCCAGCATTTT,CASSEQRGNQPQHF
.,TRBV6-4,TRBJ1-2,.,TGTGCCAGCAGGAGGGAGGCGGGGGACTATGGCTACACCTTC,CASRREAGDYGYTF
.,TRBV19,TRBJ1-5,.,TGTGCCAGTAGTCCCCGGGGGGTCAATCCCCAGCATTTT,CASSPRGVNPQHF
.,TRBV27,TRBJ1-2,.,TGTGCCAGCAGTTTCCGCGACACCTCCCTCGGCTATGGCTACACCTTC,CASSFRDTSLGYGYTF
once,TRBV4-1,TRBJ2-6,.,TGCGCCAGCAGCCAAGTTTGGTCTGGGGCCAACGTCCTGACTTTC,CASSQVWSGANVLTF
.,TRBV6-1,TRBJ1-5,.,TGTGCCAGCAGTGAAGCCCCCGGGACGGCATTCAATCAGCCCCAGCATTTT,CASSEAPGTAFNQPQHF
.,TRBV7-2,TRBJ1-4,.,TGTGCCAGCAGCCTCCGTAGGGGGACAACTAATGAAAAACTGTTTTTT,CASSLRRGTTNEKLFF
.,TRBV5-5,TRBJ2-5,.,TGTGCCAGCAGCTTGTACCCAGGGGAGGGTGAGACCCAGTACTTC,CASSLYPGEGETQYF
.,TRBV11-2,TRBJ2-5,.,TGTGCCAGCAGCTTAGACCCTGGCCAAGAGACCCAGTACTTC,CASSLDPGQETQYF
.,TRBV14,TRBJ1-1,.,TGTGCCAGCAGCGCGCTGACACTGAACACTGAAGCTTTCTTT,CASSALTLNTEAFF
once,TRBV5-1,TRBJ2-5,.,TGCGCCAGCAGCGTATTGAACCCGGGGGAGACCCAGTACTTC,CASSVLNPGETQYF
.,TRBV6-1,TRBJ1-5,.,TGTGCCAGCAGTTCCCAAGAACAGGGCGGGGGGCATTTT,CASSSQEQGGGHF